The source of this T cell receptor (beta chain) is a study of cytomegalovirus exposure and HLA in healthy donors. General study results and limits: Presence/absence analyses supposed approximately even sequencing depth among donors. Cytomegalovirus association was assigned to about 150 TCR beta chains.

A note on this clone: Antigen specificity is unknown.

While unrecorded immune exposures were likely, the donors were nominally healthy when sampled. The CDR3 is 13 amino acids. Deletions cut 5 bases from V and 9 bases from J, with 14 bases between. Germline V gene sequence: CDR1 SGHTA, CDR2 FQGTGA. The primer mix had 60 Vbeta and 13 Jbeta primers. Sequencing was performed with immunoSEQ multiplex PCR; in TCRdb, only in-frame clones are kept and a portion is missing. The sample contains 100,000 to 130,000 clones, roughly 82% of which appear only once. This receptor was taken from a male donor in good health and CMV-seronegative. This sequence joins TRBV7-3 and TRBJ2-1, with TRBD2 as a possible D gene (5 bases). The sample was PBMCs. CDR3 in amino acids: CASSGDRRSEQFF. CDR3 DNA: TGTGCCAGCAGCGGGGATAGGAGGAGTGAGCAGTTCTTC.